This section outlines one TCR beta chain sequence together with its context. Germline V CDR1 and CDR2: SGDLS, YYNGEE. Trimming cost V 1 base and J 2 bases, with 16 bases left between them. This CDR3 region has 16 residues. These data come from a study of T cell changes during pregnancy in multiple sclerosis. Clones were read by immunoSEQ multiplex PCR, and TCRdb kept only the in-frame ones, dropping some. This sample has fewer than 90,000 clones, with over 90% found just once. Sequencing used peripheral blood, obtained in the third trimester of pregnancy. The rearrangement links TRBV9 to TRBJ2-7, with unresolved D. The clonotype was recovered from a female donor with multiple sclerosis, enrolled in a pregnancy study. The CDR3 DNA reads TGTGCCAGCAGCGTACTCGACACGCAAACAACCTACGAGCAGTACTTC. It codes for CASSVLDTQTTYEQYF.